These 15 T cell receptor beta chains came from one sample sequenced in a study of beta chain features in type 1 diabetes. The sequenced template was cDNA made from the entire isolated RNA. Sequencing used immunoSEQ multiplex PCR; TCRdb keeps in-frame clones, though not all of them. In the table there are 250,000 to 300,000 clones, roughly 8% of which are singletons. Sequencing input: central memory CD4+ T cells from blood. The receptors were gathered from a woman between 18 and 30 years old in good health.

This chain uses TRBV7-3 with TRBJ2-2; D remains ambiguous. The germline V gene encodes CDR1 SGHTA and CDR2 FQGTGA. V dropped 3 bases and J dropped 10 bases, with 6 bases sitting between them. The CDR3 spans 11 residues. The CDR3 here is CASSFAVELFF. CDR3 nucleotide sequence: TGTGCCAGCAGCTTCGCAGTGGAGCTGTTTTTT. Drawing the rest from reference TRBV7-3 and TRBJ2-2, the complete variable domain is GAGVSQTPSNKVTEKGKYVELRCDPISGHTALYWYRQSLGQGPEFLIYFQGTGAADDSGLPNDRFFAVRPEGSVSTLKIQRTERGDSAVYLCASSFAVELFFGEGSRLTVL.

This clone was found a few times. This sequence joins TRBV6-5 and TRBJ2-7; 7 nucleotides agree with TRBD1. The germline V gene encodes CDR1 MNHEY and CDR2 SVGAGI. This CDR3 is 12 amino acids long. Losses at the gene ends were 8 bases for V and 4 bases for J; bases not matched to a gene: 5. As DNA, the CDR3 is TGTGCCAGCGGGACAGACCTTTACGAGCAGTACGTC. This sequence encodes CASGTDLYEQYV.

This clone was counted only a few times. The chain carries TRBV11-2 and TRBJ2-7, with D possibly being TRBD1 (5 bases). In germline, CDR1 is SGHAT, CDR2 FQNNGV. The V and J ends lost 0 bases and 3 bases respectively, with 12 bases between them. This CDR3 region has 15 residues. The CDR3 region is CASSLDPGLGYEQYV. The CDR3 DNA follows: TGTGCCAGCAGCTTAGATCCAGGGTTGGGCTACGAGCAGTACGTC.

This clone was recorded at least ten times. This sequence joins TRBV6-5 and TRBJ2-7, with D tentatively TRBD2 (6 bases). From germline, CDR1 is MNHEY and CDR2 SVGAGI. V lost 2 bases to trimming and J lost 2 bases, with 13 bases between them. The CDR3 is made up of 15 amino acids. In DNA form, the CDR3 reads TGTGCCAGCAGTTACGGGCGGGGCTTTACCTACGAGCAGTACGTC. Amino acid sequence: CASSYGRGFTYEQYV.

V is TRBV11-2 and J is TRBJ1-5; 9 nucleotides match TRBD1. The CDR3 length is 15 residues. Germline assignment: CDR1 SGHAT and CDR2 FQNNGV. V was clipped by 3 bases and J by 6 bases; unmatched bases: 6. The CDR3 here is CASSLGGTGSQPQHF. In DNA, the CDR3 is TGTGCCAGCAGCTTGGGTGGGACAGGGTCTCAGCCCCAGCATTTT.

This clone appeared a few times. This CDR3 is also generated by other DNA sequences in the sample. V gene TRBV27 combines with J gene TRBJ1-1; no clear D. Germline-derived CDR1 and CDR2 are MNHEY and SMNVEV (reference sequence). This CDR3 region has 15 residues. With 0 bases removed from V and 4 bases from J, the gap between germline ends came to 12 bases. CDR3 region: CASSLSLGTGTEAFF. The CDR3 DNA sequence: TGTGCCAGCAGTTTATCTCTGGGTACGGGCACTGAAGCTTTCTTT.

The table lists this clone with a few counts. The J gene is TRBJ2-3, the V gene TRBV12-5, with 7 nucleotides matching TRBD1. The trim removed 7 bases at V and 0 bases at J, leaving 4 bases unmatched. Per germline, CDR1 LGHNT and CDR2 FRNRAP. The CDR3 contains 14 residues. The CDR3 sequence: CASAWDSSTDTQYF. DNA for the CDR3: TGTGCTAGTGCCTGGGACAGCAGCACAGATACGCAGTATTTT.

The genes are TRBV30 and TRBJ1-5; no clear D. Per the germline V gene, CDR1 is GTSNPN and CDR2 is SVGIG (reference sequence). The V and J ends lost 5 bases and 0 bases respectively, with 8 bases between them. The CDR3 consists of 13 residues. CDR3 protein: CAWAQNSNQPQHF. The DNA of the CDR3 is TGTGCCTGGGCCCAGAATAGCAATCAGCCCCAGCATTTT. Full variable domain (rest looked up from reference TRBV30 and TRBJ1-5): SQTIHQWPATLVQPVGSPLSLECTVEGTSNPNLYWYRQAAGRGLQLLFYSVGIGQISSEVPQNLSASRPQDRQFILSSKKLLLSDSGFYLCAWAQNSNQPQHFGDGTRLSIL.

This clone has a handful of counts. This CDR3 reads CASSLNLRPYTQYF. CDR3 coding DNA: TGTGCCAGCAGTTTAAATCTCAGACCTTATACGCAGTATTTT. The chain couples TRBV28 to TRBJ2-3; D is ambiguous. V gave up 2 bases and J gave up 7 bases, with 13 bases separating them. CDR1 and CDR2 (germline): MDHEN, SYDVKM. The CDR3 sequence is 14 residues long. Variable domain in full (rest from reference TRBV28 and TRBJ2-3): DVKVTQSSRYLVKRTGEKVFLECVQDMDHENMFWYRQDPGLGLRLIYFSYDVKMKEKGDIPEGYSVSREKKERFSLILESASTNQTSMYLCASSLNLRPYTQYFGPGTRLTVL.

There are a few counts of this clone. The chain carries TRBV15 and TRBJ1-2; D is perhaps TRBD1 (5 bases). The CDR3 totals 15 residues. V lost 3 bases and J 2 bases, leaving 13 bases between the germline ends. CDR1 is LNHNV and CDR2 is YYDKDF in the germline V gene (reference sequence). CDR3 in amino acids: CATSSGDEGNYGYTF. CDR3 nucleotides: TGTGCCACCAGCAGCGGGGACGAGGGGAACTATGGCTACACCTTC.

Only a few counts were recorded for this clone. V gene TRBV4-1 combines with J gene TRBJ2-7, with D possibly being TRBD1 (6 bases). Germline V gene sequence: CDR1 MGHRA, CDR2 YSYEKL. The CDR3 extends over 13 amino acids. The V end lost 5 bases, the J end lost 6 bases, and 14 bases lay between the germline ends. CDR3 in DNA: TGCGCCAGCAGCTCCTCACAGGGTGGCGAGCAGTACTTC. As protein: CASSSSQGGEQYF.

This clone was picked up a small number of times. The chain recombines TRBV6-6 with TRBJ1-4; D unclear. V was cut by 7 bases and J by 0 bases, with 6 bases left in between. Per germline, CDR1 MNHNY and CDR2 SVGAGI (reference sequence). There are 13 residues in the CDR3. The CDR3 DNA follows: TGTGCCAGCACGCCGGCAACTAATGAAAAACTGTTTTTT. Protein: CASTPATNEKLFF.

A few counts support this clone. The V call is TRBV2, the J call TRBJ2-3; 12 nucleotides align to TRBD2. V shed 6 bases, J shed 3 bases, and the junction held 13 bases outside the gene matches. CDR3 length: 18 amino acids. Germline V lookup: CDR1 SNHLY, CDR2 FYNNEI. The CDR3 region is CASRGGLAGGPRTDTQYF. In nucleotides, the CDR3 is TGTGCCAGCAGAGGAGGGCTAGCGGGGGGGCCAAGGACAGATACGCAGTATTTT.

This clone was seen a handful of times. The gene calls are TRBV7-2 and TRBJ2-3, with 12 bases lining up with TRBD2. The CDR3 is 18 amino acids. Losses at the gene ends were 5 bases for V and 7 bases for J; bases not matched to a gene: 16. Germline loops: CDR1 SGHTA, CDR2 FQGNSA. The CDR3 spells CASSTRLAGEVGSYTQYF. The CDR3 DNA follows: TGTGCCAGCAGCACGAGACTAGCGGGGGAGGTGGGTTCGTATACGCAGTATTTT.

The sample holds a few counts of this clone. V usage is TRBV7-3 and J usage is TRBJ2-1, with TRBD2 identical over 8 bases. CDR1 and CDR2 from the germline V gene are SGHTA and FQGTGA. The ends lost 5 bases at V and 5 bases at J; junction bases unmatched: 5. The CDR3 is 14 amino acids. Here the CDR3 DNA reads TGTGCCAGCAGCCCCGGGGGGGCCCACAATGAGCAGTTCTTC. It codes for CASSPGGAHNEQFF.